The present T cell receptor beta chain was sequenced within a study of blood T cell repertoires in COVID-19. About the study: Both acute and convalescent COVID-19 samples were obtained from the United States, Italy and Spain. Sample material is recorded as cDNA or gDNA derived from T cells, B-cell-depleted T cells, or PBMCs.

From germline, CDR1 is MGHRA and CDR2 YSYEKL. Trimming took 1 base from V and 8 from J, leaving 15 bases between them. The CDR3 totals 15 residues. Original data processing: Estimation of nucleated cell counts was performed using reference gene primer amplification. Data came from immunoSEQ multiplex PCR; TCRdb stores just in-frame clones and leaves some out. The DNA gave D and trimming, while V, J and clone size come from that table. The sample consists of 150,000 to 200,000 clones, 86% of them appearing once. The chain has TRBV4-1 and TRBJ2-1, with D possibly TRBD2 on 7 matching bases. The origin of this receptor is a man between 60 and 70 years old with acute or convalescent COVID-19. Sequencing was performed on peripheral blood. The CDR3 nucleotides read TGCGCCAGCAGCCAAGCGTACAGGGAGGGACATGAGCAGTTCTTC. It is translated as CASSQAYREGHEQFF.